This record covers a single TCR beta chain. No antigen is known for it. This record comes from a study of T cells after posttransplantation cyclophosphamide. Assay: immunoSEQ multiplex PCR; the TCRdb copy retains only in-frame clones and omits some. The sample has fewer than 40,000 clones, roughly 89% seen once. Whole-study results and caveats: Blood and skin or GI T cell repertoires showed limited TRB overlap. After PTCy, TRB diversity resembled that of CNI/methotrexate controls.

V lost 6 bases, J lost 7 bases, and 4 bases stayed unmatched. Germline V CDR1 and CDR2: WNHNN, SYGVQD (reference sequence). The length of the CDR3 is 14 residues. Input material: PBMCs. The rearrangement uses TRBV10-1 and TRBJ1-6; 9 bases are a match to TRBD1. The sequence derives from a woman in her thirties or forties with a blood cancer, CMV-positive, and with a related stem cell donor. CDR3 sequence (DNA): TGCGCCAGCAGGGGACAGGGAAAGAATTCACCCCTCCACTTT. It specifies CASRGQGKNSPLHF.